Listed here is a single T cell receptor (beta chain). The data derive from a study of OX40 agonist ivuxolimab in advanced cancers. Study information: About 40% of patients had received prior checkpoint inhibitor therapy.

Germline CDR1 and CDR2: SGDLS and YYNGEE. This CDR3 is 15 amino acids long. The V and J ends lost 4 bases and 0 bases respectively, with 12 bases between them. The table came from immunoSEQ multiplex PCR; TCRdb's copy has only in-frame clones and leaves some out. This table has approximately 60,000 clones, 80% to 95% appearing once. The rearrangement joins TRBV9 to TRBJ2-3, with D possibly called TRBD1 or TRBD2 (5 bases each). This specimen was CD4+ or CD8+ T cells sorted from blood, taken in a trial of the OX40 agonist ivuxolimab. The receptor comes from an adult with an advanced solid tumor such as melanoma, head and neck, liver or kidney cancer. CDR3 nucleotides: TGTGCCAGCAGCACGGGGCCCTCTAGCACAGATACGCAGTATTTT. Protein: CASSTGPSSTDTQYF.